These 25 T cell receptor beta chains share one sample of origin, sequenced in a study of blood T cell repertoires in COVID-19. Sequencing used immunoSEQ multiplex PCR; TCRdb keeps in-frame clones, though not all of them. The repertoire has over 25,000 clones, 84% of them found once; the top ten carry 13%. Material: peripheral blood. These receptors originate from a human donor in a cohort sampled during active COVID-19.

V and J are TRBV12-3 or TRBV12-4 and TRBJ2-3, with 8 bases identical to TRBD1. V was clipped by 6 bases and J by 4 bases; unmatched bases: 3. The CDR3 spans 13 residues. The CDR3 loop is CASSTQGADTQYF. In nucleotides, the CDR3 is TGTGCCAGCAGCACACAGGGGGCAGATACGCAGTATTTT.

The chain has TRBV5-4 and TRBJ2-3; weak D call: TRBD1 (6 bases). The CDR3 is 15 amino acids. Germline V gene sequence: CDR1 SGHNT, CDR2 YYREEE (reference sequence). The germline V and J ends were trimmed by 0 bases and 4 bases, with 12 bases remaining between them. Written as DNA, the CDR3 is TGTGCCAGCAGCTTGGAACAGGGTGAGGCAGATACGCAGTATTTT. It translates to CASSLEQGEADTQYF.

V and J are TRBV30 and TRBJ2-7; TRBD2 agrees at 8 bases. This CDR3 is 16 amino acids long. Trimming cost V 3 bases and J 5 bases; bases outside gene matches: 15. Germline V gene data show CDR1 as GTSNPN and CDR2 as SVGIG (reference sequence). The CDR3 here is CAWSRSGAGPPHEQYF. For the CDR3, the DNA is TGTGCCTGGAGCCGTAGCGGGGCTGGCCCACCCCACGAGCAGTACTTC. Based on the CDR3 plus reference TRBV30 and TRBJ2-7, the full variable domain is SQTIHQWPATLVQPVGSPLSLECTVEGTSNPNLYWYRQAAGRGLQLLFYSVGIGQISSEVPQNLSASRPQDRQFILSSKKLLLSDSGFYLCAWSRSGAGPPHEQYFGPGTRLTVT.

V and J are TRBV5-8 and TRBJ2-1, with D tentatively TRBD2 (6 bases). Germline V gene data show CDR1 as SGHTS and CDR2 as YDEGEE. V lost 8 bases to trimming and J lost 0 bases, with 18 bases between them. The CDR3 runs 16 residues. The CDR3 DNA is TGTGCCAGTAACCCGGGGACTTTCAGCTCCTACAATGAGCAGTTCTTC. Its translation is CASNPGTFSSYNEQFF.

This rearrangement joins TRBV6-5 to TRBJ1-5; TRBD1 matches 9 bases. Germline-derived CDR1 and CDR2 are MNHEY and SVGAGI. The CDR3 runs to 15 residues. Trimming took 6 bases from V and 6 from J; bases not matched to a gene: 9. The CDR3 sequence: CASRKTGGVAQPQHF. Here the CDR3 DNA reads TGTGCCAGCAGAAAGACAGGGGGGGTGGCTCAGCCCCAGCATTTT.

This chain uses TRBV5-1 with TRBJ2-3; 9 bases match TRBD1. Per germline, CDR1 SGHRS and CDR2 YFSETQ. This CDR3 region has 14 residues. The junction had 0 bases not matched to a gene; V was cut back by 0 bases and J by 4 bases. The CDR3 nucleotides are TGCGCCAGCAGCTTGGGACAGGGGGCAGATACGCAGTATTTT. Translated: CASSLGQGADTQYF.

The V and J genes are TRBV10-2 and TRBJ1-2, with D maybe TRBD1 (6 bases). The CDR3 covers 15 residues. Trimming took 0 bases from V and 7 from J, leaving 15 bases between them. In germline, CDR1 is WSHSY, CDR2 SAAADI. The CDR3 region is CASSESVGGAGGYTF. The CDR3 nucleotides read TGCGCCAGCAGTGAGTCGGTCGGGGGGGCTGGTGGCTACACCTTC.

J is TRBJ1-2 and V is TRBV7-3; TRBD1 might be the D (5 bases). The CDR3 has 14 residues. Per germline, CDR1 SGHTA and CDR2 FQGTGA. Trimming removed 5 bases at V and 2 bases at J, with 12 bases between. For the CDR3, the DNA is TGTGCCAGCAGCCAGGCGGGGGGAAACTATGGCTACACCTTC. Translated: CASSQAGGNYGYTF.

This chain links TRBV5-6 with TRBJ1-3; the D is unclear. The CDR3 contains 15 residues. V was shortened by 3 bases and J by 0 bases, with 10 bases between the two germline ends. The germline V gene encodes CDR1 SGHDT and CDR2 YYEEEE. CDR3 protein: CASSSRLLSGNTIYF. CDR3 nucleotide sequence: TGTGCCAGCAGCTCTAGATTACTCTCTGGAAACACCATATATTTT.

The V and J genes are TRBV4-3 and TRBJ2-7; 9 bases fit TRBD1. Germline-derived CDR1 and CDR2 are LGHNA and YSLEER. The length of the CDR3 is 15 residues. The trim removed 3 bases at V and 1 base at J, leaving 4 bases unmatched. The CDR3 reads CASSHRTGASYEQYF. DNA of the CDR3: TGCGCCAGCAGCCACCGGACAGGGGCGTCCTACGAGCAGTACTTC.

The chain is built from TRBV4-2 and TRBJ2-1; 14 bases are shared with TRBD2. Trimming at V came to 0 bases and at J to 6 bases, leaving 10 bases not matched to a gene. This CDR3 has 19 residues. Germline V lookup: CDR1 LGHNA, CDR2 YNFKEQ. The CDR3 loop reads CASSQETSGGAHDFNEQFF. CDR3 nucleotide sequence: TGTGCCAGCAGCCAAGAGACTAGCGGGGGGGCCCATGATTTCAATGAGCAGTTCTTC.

The chain links TRBV7-8 to TRBJ1-1; D perhaps matches TRBD1 (6 bases). The ends were cut back, 5 bases at V and 7 bases at J, with 14 bases in the middle. The CDR3 has 13 amino acids. The germline gives CDR1 SGHVS, CDR2 FQNEAQ. The CDR3 spells CASSRGGTSEAFF. DNA of the CDR3: TGTGCCAGCAGCCGAGGGGGGACAAGTGAAGCTTTCTTT.

About this clone itself: The junction does not match germline at one end; this may be a read error. The V and J genes are TRBV7-9 and TRBJ2-3; a possible D gene is TRBD2 (5 bases). The CDR3 contains 13 residues. The germline CDR1 and CDR2 sequences are SEHNR and FQNEAQ (reference sequence). CDR3 bases: TGTGCCAGCAGCTTAGAGGAGGTAGGGCCTCTGGGATTT. This sequence encodes CASSLEEVGPLGF.

The V and J genes are TRBV6-5 and TRBJ2-7; tentatively, D is TRBD2 (6 bases). Germline-derived CDR1 and CDR2 are MNHEY and SVGAGI. V lost 4 bases, J lost 7 bases, and 14 bases lay in between. The CDR3 runs to 13 residues. For the CDR3, the DNA is TGTGCCAGCAGTTTAGGGACTGGGAGTGAGCAGTACTTC. Translation: CASSLGTGSEQYF.

The CDR3 DNA reads TGTGCCAGTAGTATGGTAACTCAACTGAAGAGTCGCTATATGTTCTTC. This sequence encodes CASSMVTQLKSRYMFF. The chain employs TRBV19 and TRBJ2-1, with no clear D. The germline CDR1 and CDR2 sequences are LNHDA and SQIVND (reference sequence). Trimming took off 3 bases at V and 15 bases at J, with 27 bases between the two ends. This CDR3 comprises 16 residues. Based on the CDR3 plus reference TRBV19 and TRBJ2-1, the full variable domain is DGGITQSPKYLFRKEGQNVTLSCEQNLNHDAMYWYRQDPGQGLRLIYYSQIVNDFQKGDIAEGYSVSREKKESFPLTVTSAQKNPTAFYLCASSMVTQLKSRYMFFGPGTRLTVL.

The chain employs TRBV11-2 and TRBJ2-3; 7 nucleotides agree with TRBD2. This CDR3 is built from 15 residues. From germline, CDR1 is SGHAT and CDR2 FQNNGV. V trimming: 0 bases; J trimming: 2 bases; junction bases outside the gene matches: 2. The CDR3 here is CASSLDGGFTDTQYF. The CDR3 DNA follows: TGTGCCAGCAGCTTAGACGGGGGGTTCACAGATACGCAGTATTTT.

The V call is TRBV5-1, the J call TRBJ2-1, with TRBD1 as a possible D gene (7 bases). The ends were cut back, 3 bases at V and 4 bases at J, with 14 bases in the middle. This CDR3 comprises 15 residues. Germline-derived CDR1 and CDR2 are SGHRS and YFSETQ. Here the CDR3 DNA reads TGCGCCAGCAGCTGGGGGGACAGCTCATACAATGAGCAGTTCTTC. Encoded protein: CASSWGDSSYNEQFF. The variable domain in full, completed from reference TRBV5-1 and TRBJ2-1, reads KAGVTQTPRYLIKTRGQQVTLSCSPISGHRSVSWYQQTPGQGLQFLFEYFSETQRNKGNFPGRFSGRQFSNSRSEMNVSTLELGDSALYLCASSWGDSSYNEQFFGPGTRLTVL.

To note about this clone: The sample contains more than one DNA sequence encoding this CDR3. The chain employs TRBV5-1 and TRBJ2-7; 9 bases align to TRBD1. The V segment lost 3 bases and the J segment 3 bases; nucleotides outside the gene matches: 4. The CDR3 is 14 residues long. Germline assignment: CDR1 SGHRS and CDR2 YFSETQ. CDR3 sequence: CASSSGQGNYEQYF. The CDR3 DNA sequence: TGCGCCAGCAGCTCTGGACAGGGGAACTACGAGCAGTACTTC.

The chain carries TRBV5-5 and TRBJ2-7, with TRBD1 identical over 9 bases. Trimming at V came to 2 bases and at J to 5 bases, leaving 8 bases not matched to a gene. Germline values: CDR1 SGHKS, CDR2 YYEKEE (reference sequence). The CDR3 loop spans 15 amino acids. The CDR3 region has the DNA TGTGCCAGCAGCTTTCCGGGGGACAGGGCCCACGAGCAGTACTTC. It codes for CASSFPGDRAHEQYF.

The rearrangement uses TRBV7-2 and TRBJ2-5; 12 positions agree with TRBD1. The CDR3 totals 14 residues. Trimming cost V 3 bases and J 6 bases; bases outside gene matches: 2. Germline V lookup: CDR1 SGHTA, CDR2 FQGNSA. CDR3 in DNA: TGTGCCAGCAGCTTTGGGACAGGGGGCCAGACCCAGTACTTC. Amino acids: CASSFGTGGQTQYF.

The sample holds a few counts of this clone. This rearrangement joins TRBV18 to TRBJ1-1; 7 bases map to TRBD1. There are 16 residues in the CDR3. Germline lookup yields CDR1 KGHSH and CDR2 LQKENI. V gave up 8 bases and J gave up 0 bases; unmatched junction bases: 12. CDR3 loop: CASPRRDSPMNTEAFF. CDR3 DNA: TGTGCCAGCCCCCGCAGGGACAGTCCCATGAACACTGAAGCTTTCTTT.

The V gene is TRBV7-2, the J gene TRBJ1-2; D might be TRBD1 (5 bases). The V gene lost 5 bases and the J gene lost 7 bases, with 11 bases spanning the gap. This CDR3 is built from 12 residues. Per the germline V gene, CDR1 is SGHTA and CDR2 is FQGNSA. Here the CDR3 reads CASSLMGGGYTF. CDR3 DNA sequence: TGTGCCAGCAGCCTCATGGGGGGTGGCTACACCTTC.

This clone turned up a few times. The V call is TRBV5-1, the J call TRBJ1-3, with 8 positions matching TRBD1. The germline CDR1 and CDR2 sequences are SGHRS and YFSETQ. J lost 3 bases, V lost 4 bases, and 6 bases had no gene match. CDR3 length: 15 amino acids. The CDR3 spells CASSIGQGGGNTIYF. CDR3 bases: TGCGCCAGCAGCATTGGACAGGGAGGTGGAAACACCATATATTTT.

This rearrangement joins TRBV9 to TRBJ1-1, with D perhaps matching TRBD1 (6 bases). CDR1 SGDLS and CDR2 YYNGEE come from the germline V gene. This CDR3 is 14 amino acids long. Trimming removed 4 bases from V and 3 bases from J, with 13 bases in between. The CDR3 spells CASSPPDSYTEAFF. The CDR3 bases are TGTGCCAGCAGCCCTCCGGACAGTTACACTGAAGCTTTCTTT.

Concerning this clone itself: The junction differs from germline at one of its ends, possibly a read error. The rearrangement links TRBV7-3 to TRBJ1-3; D may be TRBD1 (6 bases). CDR3 length: 15 residues. Germline V gene lookup returns CDR1 SGHTA and CDR2 FQGTGA. The CDR3 loop is CASSLTQGKGNTIYF. In DNA, the CDR3 is TGTGCCAGCAGCCTAACCCAGGGGAAAGGAAACACCATATATTTT.